The present TCR beta chain was sequenced within a study of human T cells and chemical hapten exposure. Time point meaning: pre-sensitization, week 0. Treatment denoted: therapeutic diphenylcyclopropenone sensitization with weekly scalp DPC. One entry per CDR3 protein results from TCRdb running MiXCR on the RACE reads. The table records about 40,000 distinct CDR3 sequences, over 9.5% of them present only once. Germline lookup yields CDR1 MNHEY and CDR2 SVGAGI. V was clipped by 5 bases and J by 5 bases, with 13 bases between them. The CDR3 consists of 14 residues. This receptor was taken from a man aged 25-40 years with alopecia areata. Some clones in this sample may be carry-over from other donors' samples. The V call is TRBV6-5, the J call TRBJ1-5; maybe TRBD1 (6 bases). The sample consisted of whole blood, taken in connection with sensitization to the hapten diphenylcyclopropenone (DPC). CDR3 protein: CASSQYREHQPQHF. DNA of the CDR3: TGTGCCAGCAGTCAATACAGGGAACATCAGCCCCAGCATTTT.